Each of the 14 T cell receptor beta chains below was sequenced from the same sample in a study of CD4+ T cells in melanoma. Clones were sequenced by immunoSEQ multiplex PCR, and TCRdb holds only the in-frame ones, with some missing. The sample holds around 55,000 clones, roughly three quarters seen once. What was sequenced was tumor tissue. The source is a human donor with melanoma.

The gene calls are TRBV27 and TRBJ2-5; no firm D call. The CDR3 consists of 13 residues. V was clipped by 5 bases and J by 5 bases, with 12 bases between them. CDR1 and CDR2 from the germline V gene are MNHEY and SMNVEV (reference sequence). CDR3 sequence (DNA): TGTGCCAGCAGTCCCCCCAGCTTGGAGACCCAGTACTTC. Amino acid sequence: CASSPPSLETQYF.

This clone has just one count. The same CDR3 is also encoded by other DNA sequences in this sample. The chain links TRBV19 to TRBJ1-1; maybe TRBD1 (6 bases). V dropped 3 bases and J dropped 0 bases, with 11 bases sitting between them. The CDR3 is made up of 15 amino acids. CDR1 is LNHDA, CDR2 SQIVND, per germline (reference sequence). The CDR3 loop reads CASSIGQGMNTEAFF. DNA for the CDR3: TGTGCCAGTAGTATCGGTCAGGGGATGAACACTGAAGCTTTCTTT.

The J gene is TRBJ2-7, the V gene TRBV7-2; unclear D gene. Germline CDR1 reads SGHTA; CDR2 reads FQGNSA. Deletions cut 1 base from V and 1 base from J, with 8 bases between. The CDR3 is 14 amino acids. The CDR3 DNA is TGTGCCAGCAGCTTAGATTACGGGTCCTACGAGCAGTACTTC. This translates into CASSLDYGSYEQYF.

The chain has TRBV6-1 and TRBJ1-5; the D is unclear. This CDR3 comprises 14 residues. Germline lookup yields CDR1 MNHNS and CDR2 SASEGT. V dropped 8 bases and J dropped 0 bases, with 11 bases sitting between them. The CDR3 spells CASSVHLSNQPQHF. CDR3 in DNA: TGTGCCAGCTCGGTTCACCTTAGCAATCAGCCCCAGCATTTT.

This clone occurred many times. This chain links TRBV10-3 with TRBJ1-2; the D is unclear. Germline CDR1 reads ENHRY; CDR2 reads SYGVKD. Trimming cost V 3 bases and J 0 bases, with 11 bases left between them. The CDR3 covers 15 residues. The CDR3 DNA reads as TGTGCCATCAGTGATAATAGCGCGACTAACTATGGCTACACCTTC. As protein: CAISDNSATNYGYTF.

The chain joins TRBV27 to TRBJ2-7, with TRBD1 matching over 7 bases. Trimming took 5 bases from V and 1 from J; bases not matched to a gene: 5. The germline gives CDR1 MNHEY, CDR2 SMNVEV (reference sequence). The CDR3 is made up of 14 amino acids. The CDR3 region has the DNA TGTGCCAGCAGTGTACAGGGGTTTTCCTACGAGCAGTACTTC. This encodes CASSVQGFSYEQYF.

As concerns this clone: This same CDR3 is encoded by further DNA sequences in the sample. This chain uses TRBV19 with TRBJ1-5; TRBD1 matches 7 bases. Germline V lookup: CDR1 LNHDA, CDR2 SQIVND (reference sequence). This CDR3 region has 13 residues. The V segment lost 6 bases and the J segment 6 bases; nucleotides outside the gene matches: 5. CDR3 sequence: CASSDRVGQPQHF. CDR3 DNA: TGTGCCAGTAGCGACAGGGTAGGTCAGCCCCAGCATTTT.

For the CDR3, the DNA is TGTGCCAGCAGCTTAACAGTTAACACTGAAGCTTTCTTT. Protein product: CASSLTVNTEAFF. V and J are TRBV7-3 and TRBJ1-1, with D hard to call. The V gene lost 0 bases and the J gene lost 2 bases, with 4 bases spanning the gap. This CDR3 is built from 13 residues. Germline V gene data show CDR1 as SGHTA and CDR2 as FQGTGA.

This rearrangement joins TRBV6-5 to TRBJ1-1, with D unclear. Trimming cost V 5 bases and J 0 bases, with 4 bases left between them. Germline V gives CDR1 MNHEY, CDR2 SVGAGI. The CDR3 has 12 amino acids. The CDR3 region has the DNA TGTGCCAGCAGTACAATGAACACTGAAGCTTTCTTT. As protein: CASSTMNTEAFF.

This clone was detected a few times. The chain uses TRBV9 and TRBJ2-1; 11 bases agree with TRBD2. V lost 3 bases and J lost 6; bases outside the gene matches: 2. The CDR3 length is 14 residues. The germline gives CDR1 SGDLS, CDR2 YYNGEE. As DNA, the CDR3 is TGTGCCAGCAGCGATAGCGGGGGGGCCAATGAGCAGTTCTTC. As protein: CASSDSGGANEQFF.

This chain links TRBV19 with TRBJ2-3; 11 bases map to TRBD2. Germline V gene lookup returns CDR1 LNHDA and CDR2 SQIVND (reference sequence). CDR3 length: 15 amino acids. V lost 1 base, J lost 8 bases, and 5 bases stayed unmatched. The CDR3, as DNA: TGTGCCAGTAGTATAGGAGGGCTAGCGGGGGGTACGCAGTATTTT. Protein product: CASSIGGLAGGTQYF.

The chain combines TRBV4-1 with TRBJ1-2; D not resolved. The CDR3 has 13 residues. V was cut by 1 base and J by 8 bases, with 11 bases left in between. Germline CDR1 reads MGHRA; CDR2 reads YSYEKL. This CDR3 reads CASSQVITMGYTF. CDR3 in DNA: TGCGCCAGCAGCCAAGTGATTACTATGGGCTACACCTTC.

This clone was counted ten times or more. The V and J genes are TRBV7-2 and TRBJ2-2; 7 nucleotides line up with TRBD1. Germline CDR1 and CDR2: SGHTA and FQGNSA. This CDR3 comprises 15 residues. Germline trimming cut 2 bases from V and 4 bases from J; bases unmatched to any gene: 4. The CDR3 sequence: CASSLSDRVTGELFF. The CDR3 region has the DNA TGTGCCAGCAGCTTAAGCGACAGGGTCACCGGGGAGCTGTTTTTT.

The V gene is TRBV11-2, the J gene TRBJ2-4; D might be TRBD2 (5 bases). With 0 bases removed from V and 16 bases from J, the gap between germline ends came to 19 bases. The V gene's germline CDR1 is SGHAT and CDR2 FQNNGV. The CDR3 contains 14 residues. The CDR3: CASSLDRRLAVEYF. CDR3 in DNA: TGTGCCAGCAGCTTAGATCGGCGGCTAGCCGTTGAATACTTC. Full variable domain (missing parts from reference TRBV11-2 and TRBJ2-4): EAGVAQSPRYKIIEKRQSVAFWCNPISGHATLYWYQQILGQGPKLLIQFQNNGVVDDSQLPKDRFSAERLKGVDSTLKIQPAKLEDSAVYLCASSLDRRLAVEYFGAGTRLSVL.